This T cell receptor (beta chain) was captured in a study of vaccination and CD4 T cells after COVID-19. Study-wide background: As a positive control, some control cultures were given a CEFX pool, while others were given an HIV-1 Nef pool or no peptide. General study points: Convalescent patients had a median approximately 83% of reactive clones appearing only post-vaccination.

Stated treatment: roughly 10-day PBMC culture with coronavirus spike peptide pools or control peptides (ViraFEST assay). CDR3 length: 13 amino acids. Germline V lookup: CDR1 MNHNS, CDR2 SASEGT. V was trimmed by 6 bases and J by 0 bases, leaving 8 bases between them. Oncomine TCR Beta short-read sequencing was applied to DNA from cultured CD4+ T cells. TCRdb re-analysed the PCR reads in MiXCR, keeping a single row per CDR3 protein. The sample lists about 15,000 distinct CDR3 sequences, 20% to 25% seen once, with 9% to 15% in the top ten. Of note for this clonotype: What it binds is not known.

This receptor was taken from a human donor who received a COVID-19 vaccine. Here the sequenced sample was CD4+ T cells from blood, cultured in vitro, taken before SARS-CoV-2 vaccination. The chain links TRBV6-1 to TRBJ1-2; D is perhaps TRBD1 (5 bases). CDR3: CASSLTANYGYTF. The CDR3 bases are TGTGCCAGCAGCTTGACAGCTAACTATGGCTACACCTTC.